A selection of T cell receptor beta chains follows, all from one sample in a study of T cells in Graves' hyperthyroidism and ophthalmopathy. TCRdb ran MiXCR on the multiplex PCR reads and lists one entry per CDR3 protein. The table lists approximately 500,000 distinct CDR3 sequences, 46% of them singletons. Input material: peripheral blood or thyroid tissue (not recorded which). These receptors all stem from a young woman with Graves' hyperthyroidism. The CDR3 runs from the conserved cysteine through the conserved F or W. A D gene is named only where the DNA matches it firmly. Size tells how often a clone was seen (once, few, many) or the class of an expanded clone, and some rows leave it out.

cdr3_nt cdr3_aa clone_size j_call v_call d_call
TGTGCCAGCAGCTTAGTCACAGGAAGCCTCCAAGGGACCCAGTACTTC CASSLVTGSLQGTQYF many TRBJ2-5 TRBV7-2 NA
TGTGCCAGCAGCACAGGGGCAAACGAGCAGTACTTC CASSTGANEQYF NA TRBJ2-7 TRBV7-3 TRBD1
TGTGCCAGCAGCTTATCAGCGACCAGCTCCTACGAGCAGTACTTC CASSLSATSSYEQYF NA TRBJ2-7 TRBV7-9 NA
TGTGCCACCAGTGATTCGGGACTTGTCTACAATGAGCAGTTCTTC CATSDSGLVYNEQFF once TRBJ2-1 TRBV24-1 NA
TGTGCCAGCAGTAGGGGGGGGCCTGATTACAATGAGCAGTACTTC CASSRGGPDYNEQYF NA TRBJ2-7 TRBV11-2 NA
TGCAGCGTTGAATTGACAGGGAGATCATCGGAGACCCAGTACTTC CSVELTGRSSETQYF NA TRBJ2-5 TRBV29-1 TRBD1
TGCAGTGCTAGAGAAACGCGGCAAGGGTCCTACGAGCAGTACTTC CSARETRQGSYEQYF many TRBJ2-7 TRBV20-1 NA
TGCAGTGCTAGAGGTGCCACTGAAGCTTTCTTT CSARGATEAFF once TRBJ1-1 TRBV20-1 NA
TGTGCCAGCAGCTTGAGACAGGCTTCCACTGAAGCTTTCTTT CASSLRQASTEAFF NA TRBJ1-1 TRBV7-2 NA
TGTGCCAGCAGTGTTAGGCCCTTGATGAACACTGAAGCTTTCTTT CASSVRPLMNTEAFF many TRBJ1-1 TRBV2 NA
TGCAGTGCTAGTGGACTAGCGGGAGATGACGAGACCCAGTACTTC CSASGLAGDDETQYF NA TRBJ2-5 TRBV20-1 TRBD2
TGTGCCAGTAGCCCCCTCGGACAGGGGAGTGACTATGGCTACACCTTC CASSPLGQGSDYGYTF once TRBJ1-2 TRBV19 TRBD1
TGCGCCAGCAGCGGGCTGGCTGGCGGTATTAATGAAAAACTGTTTTTT CASSGLAGGINEKLFF NA TRBJ1-4 TRBV5-1 NA
TGTGCCAGCAGCAAAGGACTCGGGTACGAGCAGTACTTC CASSKGLGYEQYF NA TRBJ2-7 TRBV13 NA
TGTGCCAGCAGTGAAGCGGGGACGGGGCCAGAGACCCAGTACTTC CASSEAGTGPETQYF NA TRBJ2-5 TRBV2 NA
TGTGCCAGCAGCCCATCGACAGTCGGGACAGGGTTGTATGGCTACACCTTC CASSPSTVGTGLYGYTF NA TRBJ1-2 TRBV7-9 TRBD1
TGTGCCAGCAGCTTACAGGCCTCGGCCGGGGAGCTGTTTTTT CASSLQASAGELFF many TRBJ2-2 TRBV7-9 NA
TGTGCCAGCAGTTCCCCTAGCTCTGGGGCCAACGTCCTGACTTTC CASSSPSSGANVLTF many TRBJ2-6 TRBV12-3/TRBV12-4 NA
TGCAGCCAAGTCGGTAATTCTGGGGCCAACGTCCTGACTTTC CSQVGNSGANVLTF NA TRBJ2-6 TRBV29-1 NA
TGTGCCAGCAGCACCAGGCTATCTAGCACAGATACGCAGTATTTT CASSTRLSSTDTQYF once TRBJ2-3 TRBV7-9 NA
TGTGCCACCAGCAGAGATCAGGGATCGCAGAACACCGGGGAGCTGTTTTTT CATSRDQGSQNTGELFF many TRBJ2-2 TRBV15 NA
NA CASSIYLCSVDIRAGETQYF NA TRBJ2-5 TRBV7-9 NA
TGTGCCAGCAGCCGATCGGGACTAGGTCCGTCCCCCTCCTACGAGCAGTACTTC CASSRSGLGPSPSYEQYF few TRBJ2-7 TRBV3-1 TRBD2
TGCAGTGCTAGAGATAGCGGATATGGCTACACCTTC CSARDSGYGYTF NA TRBJ1-2 TRBV20-1 NA
TGCAGTGCTAGAGATCGGAGTCAGGGTTCCTACAATGAGCAGTTCTTC CSARDRSQGSYNEQFF NA TRBJ2-1 TRBV20-1 NA
TGTGCCAGCAGACCCGGGACAGTGGAGACCCAGTACTTC CASRPGTVETQYF NA TRBJ2-5 TRBV12-3/TRBV12-4 TRBD1
TGTGCCACCCACCGAAGCCGGGGTGAAAAACTGTTTTTT CATHRSRGEKLFF many TRBJ1-4 TRBV19 NA
TGCAGTGCTGTCCGTCCGGATTCGGACTATGGCTACACCTTC CSAVRPDSDYGYTF many TRBJ1-2 TRBV20-1 NA
TGTGCCAGTTCCCCCGACAGGACTGGGGCCAACGTCCTGACTTTC CASSPDRTGANVLTF many TRBJ2-6 TRBV19 NA
TGTGCCAGCATTGACAGCCTCGGGAGCTCTGGAAACACCATATATTTT CASIDSLGSSGNTIYF NA TRBJ1-3 TRBV5-6 NA
TGTGCCAGCGAAGAAGGACTCCTAGGTCCAGATACGCAGTATTTT CASEEGLLGPDTQYF NA TRBJ2-3 TRBV7-9 NA
TGTGCCAGTAGTGACGGGACAGTGAACACTGAAGCTTTCTTT CASSDGTVNTEAFF many TRBJ1-1 TRBV19 TRBD1
TGTGCCAGCAGCTTAGGCGGGACAGCCGTCTACACCTTC CASSLGGTAVYTF NA TRBJ1-2 TRBV7-3 TRBD1
TGTGCCAGCAGTCCTTCGAGGGCGCGATACGAGCAGTACTTC CASSPSRARYEQYF many TRBJ2-7 TRBV27 NA
TGTGCCAGCAGCTCACAGGGGGCCGACTACGAGCAGTACTTC CASSSQGADYEQYF many TRBJ2-7 TRBV13 TRBD1
TGTGCCAGCAGCCCCCAAGGAGGCCAGGGGACCGGGGAGCTGTTTTTT CASSPQGGQGTGELFF many TRBJ2-2 TRBV7-3 NA
TGCAGCACAGCCCAGACAGGGAATGACTATGGCTACACCTTC CSTAQTGNDYGYTF many TRBJ1-2 TRBV29-1 TRBD1
TGTGCCAGCAGCCGGGACGCTACCTACGAGCAGTACTTC CASSRDATYEQYF many TRBJ2-7 TRBV3-1 NA
TGTGCCAGCAGTCGCGACCAGGGATTGGGGACCCAGTACTTC CASSRDQGLGTQYF NA TRBJ2-5 TRBV11-2 NA
TGTGCCATCAGTGCCGAGACTAGCGGGTTGAACACCGGGGAGCTGTTTTTT CAISAETSGLNTGELFF many TRBJ2-2 TRBV10-3 TRBD2
TGTGCCACCAGCAGATTCGGGGGGGACATCGGGGAGCTGTTTTTT CATSRFGGDIGELFF NA TRBJ2-2 TRBV15 TRBD2
TGTGCCACCAGCCAGGGGTGGGAGAAGACCCAGTACTTC CATSQGWEKTQYF NA TRBJ2-5 TRBV15 NA
TGCAGTGCAAACCGACAGGATTCACCCCTCCACTTT CSANRQDSPLHF NA TRBJ1-6 TRBV20-1 NA
TGTGCCAGCAGGGACCACAGCGGCACTGAAGCTTTCTTT CASRDHSGTEAFF many TRBJ1-1 TRBV7-3 NA
TGCAGCGTTGTGACGACAGGGCACAATCAGCCCCAGCATTTT CSVVTTGHNQPQHF once TRBJ1-5 TRBV29-1 TRBD1
TGCAGTGCTCCAAGGACTAGCGGCCACACCTTC CSAPRTSGHTF NA TRBJ1-2 TRBV20-1 NA
TGCAGCGTTGAGGGTAGGGTAGCTCTGTTAGGTTGGGACAATGAGCAGTACTTC CSVEGRVALLGWDNEQYF once TRBJ2-7 TRBV29-1 NA
TGCAGTGCTAGAGATCTCCAGGGGGCGGACTATGGCTACACCTTC CSARDLQGADYGYTF once TRBJ1-2 TRBV20-1 TRBD1
TGCAGTGCTAGAGAGAGCGCCCAAGAGACCCAGTACTTC CSARESAQETQYF NA TRBJ2-5 TRBV20-1 NA
TGTGCCAGCAGTGACCCCCCGACAGGCGACAATCAGCCCCAGCATTTT CASSDPPTGDNQPQHF NA TRBJ1-5 TRBV2 NA
TGTGCCAGCAGTTGGGCGGATAATGAAAAACTGTTTTTT CASSWADNEKLFF NA TRBJ1-4 TRBV12-3/TRBV12-4 NA
TGTGCCAGCGCCCGACTAGGCACCATATATTTT CASARLGTIYF NA TRBJ1-3 TRBV11-2 NA
TGTGCCAGCAGCCCCGGACTTCCAGTAGGAGAGACCCAGTACTTC CASSPGLPVGETQYF many TRBJ2-5 TRBV6-6 NA
TGTGCCACCAGTGGCGACAGAAGTGTCAATCAGCCCCAGCATTTT CATSGDRSVNQPQHF NA TRBJ1-5 TRBV24-1 NA
TGTGCCAGCAGGCGACTAGCGGGAGGGAGGGATGAGCAGTTCTTC CASRRLAGGRDEQFF NA TRBJ2-1 TRBV6-5 TRBD2
TGTGCCAGCAGCTTAGCCAGGGGGGAGAACACCGGGGAGCTGTTTTTT CASSLARGENTGELFF many TRBJ2-2 TRBV7-8 NA
TGTGCCACTGCCGGGCAGGTCAATCAGCCCCAGCATTTT CATAGQVNQPQHF many TRBJ1-5 TRBV6-2/TRBV6-3 NA